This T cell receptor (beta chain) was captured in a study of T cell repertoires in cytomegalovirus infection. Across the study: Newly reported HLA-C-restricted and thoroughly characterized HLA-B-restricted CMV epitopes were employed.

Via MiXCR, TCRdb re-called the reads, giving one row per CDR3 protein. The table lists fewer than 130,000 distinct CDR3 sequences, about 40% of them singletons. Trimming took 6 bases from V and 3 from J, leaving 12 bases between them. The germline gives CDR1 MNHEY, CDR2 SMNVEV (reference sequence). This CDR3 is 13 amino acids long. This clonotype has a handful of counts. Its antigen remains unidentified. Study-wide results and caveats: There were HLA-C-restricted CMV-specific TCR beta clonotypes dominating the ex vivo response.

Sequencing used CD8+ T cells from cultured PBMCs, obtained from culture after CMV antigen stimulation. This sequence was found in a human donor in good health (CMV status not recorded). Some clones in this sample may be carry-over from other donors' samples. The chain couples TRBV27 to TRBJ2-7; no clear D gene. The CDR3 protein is CASSLSMGYEQYF. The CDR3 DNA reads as TGTGCCAGCAGCCTCTCGATGGGCTACGAGCAGTACTTC.